The T cell receptor (beta chain) described here comes from a study of vaccination effects on CD4 cells after COVID-19. Findings and limits, study-wide: Few convalescent patients were studied, and early post-infection samples were lacking.

At the end of more than 8 days of culture, CD4+ T cells were isolated. The data were produced by immunoSEQ multiplex PCR, yet TCRdb's version contains in-frame clones alone and is incomplete. Among more than 45,000 clones, approximately 80% were seen once, and the ten largest hold roughly 3%. Concerning this clone itself: Its antigen remains unidentified.

Material: CD4+ T cells from PBMCs cultured without peptide, obtained before COVID-19 vaccination. This receptor was identified in a human donor who received a COVID-19 vaccine.

The CDR3 sequence: CASSLRVSRDNTGELFF. In DNA, the CDR3 is TGTGCCAGCAGCTTAAGGGTATCCAGAGATAACACCGGGGAGCTGTTTTTT. The chain employs TRBV7-2 and TRBJ2-2; no clear D gene. The CDR3 is 17 amino acids. Germline CDR1 and CDR2: SGHTA and FQGNSA. V lost 2 bases to trimming and J lost 2 bases, with 15 bases between them.